The T cell receptor (beta chain) under discussion was sequenced for a study of tumor and adjacent non-tumor tissue in lung cancer. Study-level information: Patients comprised 12 adenocarcinoma, a couple of squamous cell carcinoma and 1 small cell lung cancer.

The germline CDR1 and CDR2 sequences are SGHAT and FQNNGV. This CDR3 comprises 14 residues. V lost 3 bases and J lost 3, with 12 bases in between. RNA was extracted from bulk tissue without any cell sorting. Distant lung tissue was collected more than 3 cm away from the tumor edge. Between August and November 2014, newly diagnosed, chemotherapy-naive lung cancer patients underwent thoracic surgery in China. TCRbeta libraries were built with three rounds of nested PCR, modified from ARM-PCR. TCRdb re-analysed the multiplex PCR reads in MiXCR, keeping a single row per CDR3 protein. The profile shows 40,000 to 60,000 distinct CDR3 sequences, around 59% of them singletons. On this clonotype itself: The missing conserved phenylalanine or tryptophan at the end of this CDR3 makes a read error likely.

This chain uses TRBV11-2 with TRBJ2-7, with D possibly matching TRBD2 (5 bases). The sequenced sample consisted of distant non-tumor lung tissue. The TCR comes from a woman in her 70s with non-small cell lung cancer. CDR3 DNA: TGTGCCAGCAGCTTGGGCCCTGGAGGCTACGAGCAGTACCTC. It specifies CASSLGPGGYEQYL.